Below, 24 T cell receptor beta chains from the same sample are listed, as sequenced in a study of blood T cells in healthy people across ages. Primed by a sample-barcoded 5' primer and a J-beta primer mix, a second PCR proceeded for 7 to 11 cycles. Each CDR3 protein gets one entry after TCRdb re-called the 5' RACE reads with MiXCR. The sample holds 950,000 to 1,200,000 distinct CDR3 sequences, less than 45% seen once. What was sequenced was blood. These receptors originate from a man between 18 and 29 years old in good health.

The chain links TRBV5-1 to TRBJ2-2; TRBD1 agrees at 10 bases. Germline V gene lookup returns CDR1 SGHRS and CDR2 YFSETQ. The CDR3 runs 16 residues. V was clipped by 4 bases and J by 6 bases; unmatched bases: 9. CDR3 region: CASSVRDRGISGELFF. The CDR3 DNA reads TGCGCCAGCAGCGTACGGGACAGGGGCATCTCCGGGGAGCTGTTTTTT.

The V gene is TRBV3-1, the J gene TRBJ2-3; 9 bases agree with TRBD1. Germline CDR1 LGHDT, CDR2 YNNKEL (reference sequence). This CDR3 has 14 residues. V shed 4 bases, J shed 7 bases, and the junction held 6 bases outside the gene matches. The CDR3 nucleotides are TGTGCCAGCAGCCTCCGGGACAGGGCAAATACGCAGTATTTT. Translated, it gives CASSLRDRANTQYF.

A note on this clonotype: A read error may produce the germline difference seen at one junction end. J is TRBJ2-1 and V is TRBV12-3 or TRBV12-4; D not certain. This CDR3 contains 14 residues. In DNA, the CDR3 is TGTGCCAGCAGTCCTTCGGCTTCCTACGATGAGCAGTTCTTC. It codes for CASSPSASYDEQFF.

This clonotype has a handful of counts. The chain employs TRBV6-6 and TRBJ2-1, with 11 bases fitting TRBD1. The germline V gene encodes CDR1 MNHNY and CDR2 SVGAGI (reference sequence). The CDR3 extends over 16 amino acids. V trimming: 2 bases; J trimming: 2 bases; junction bases outside the gene matches: 2. The chain's CDR3 is CASSYRTGGPYNEQFF. CDR3 sequence (DNA): TGTGCCAGCAGTTACCGGACAGGGGGCCCCTACAATGAGCAGTTCTTC.

The chain has TRBV18 and TRBJ1-2, with 8 bases lining up with TRBD1. The germline CDR1 and CDR2 sequences are KGHSH and LQKENI. The CDR3 is made up of 15 amino acids. V was clipped by 3 bases and J by 5 bases; unmatched bases: 8. CDR3: CASSPGQGTMYGYTF. DNA of the CDR3: TGTGCCAGCTCACCCGGACAGGGAACTATGTATGGCTACACCTTC.

This clonotype was counted a few times. The chain combines TRBV9 with TRBJ2-1; D is perhaps TRBD2 (5 bases). The CDR3 is 13 amino acids. Germline loops: CDR1 SGDLS, CDR2 YYNGEE. V was cut by 0 bases and J by 9 bases, with 10 bases left in between. CDR3 amino acids: CASSVVREGEQFF. In DNA, the CDR3 is TGTGCCAGCAGCGTAGTCAGAGAGGGTGAGCAGTTCTTC.

The chain recombines TRBV6-6 with TRBJ1-5; D uncertain. There are 13 residues in the CDR3. Looked up from germline, CDR1 is MNHNY and CDR2 is SVGAGI (reference sequence). The V gene lost 11 bases and the J gene lost 3 bases, with 14 bases spanning the gap. The CDR3: CASSGRHNQPQHF. The DNA for the CDR3 is TGTGCCTCATCGGGTAGGCACAATCAGCCCCAGCATTTT.

The chain is built from TRBV2 and TRBJ1-2; tentatively, D is TRBD1 (6 bases). Looked up from germline, CDR1 is SNHLY and CDR2 is FYNNEI. Trimming pared 6 bases from V and 0 bases from J, leaving 11 bases between. The CDR3 runs to 14 residues. The CDR3 DNA sequence: TGTGCCAGCAGCGGGGACAACGCTAACTATGGCTACACCTTC. Its protein is CASSGDNANYGYTF.

The V gene is TRBV4-1, the J gene TRBJ2-2; D is ambiguous. V lost 3 bases, J lost 1 base, and 9 bases lay in between. The CDR3 contains 15 residues. CDR1 is MGHRA and CDR2 is YSYEKL in the germline V gene. The CDR3 nucleotides read TGCGCCAGCAGCCAGTCAGGCGGGAACACCGGGGAGCTGTTTTTT. Translation: CASSQSGGNTGELFF.

This chain links TRBV28 with TRBJ1-1; D unresolved. Germline CDR1 MDHEN, CDR2 SYDVKM. The CDR3 covers 12 residues. V was shortened by 7 bases and J by 3 bases, with 9 bases between the two germline ends. CDR3 region: CASNGGDTEAFF. CDR3 in DNA: TGTGCCAGCAATGGTGGCGACACTGAAGCTTTCTTT.

This clonotype came up a few times. J is TRBJ2-5 and V is TRBV20-1; TRBD1 matches 10 bases. The junction had 8 bases not matched to a gene; V was cut back by 5 bases and J by 5 bases. CDR3 length: 14 amino acids. Germline V gene sequence: CDR1 DFQATT, CDR2 SNEGSKA (reference sequence). The CDR3 region has the DNA TGCAGTGCTGGACGACAGGGGGCGGTTGAGACCCAGTACTTC. It encodes CSAGRQGAVETQYF.

The CDR3 coding sequence is TGTGCCAGCAGCTCCCATATTGGCGGGGACAACACAGATACGCAGTATTTT. Amino acids: CASSSHIGGDNTDTQYF. V gene TRBV7-2 combines with J gene TRBJ2-3; TRBD1 or TRBD2 may be the D gene (6 bases each). The ends were cut back, 4 bases at V and 2 bases at J, with 19 bases in the middle. Germline assignment: CDR1 SGHTA and CDR2 FQGNSA. The CDR3 covers 17 residues.

The chain carries TRBV27 and TRBJ2-1; TRBD2 might be the D (7 bases). The CDR3 consists of 16 residues. V lost 5 bases and J lost 0, with 14 bases in between. CDR1 and CDR2 from the germline V gene are MNHEY and SMNVEV (reference sequence). The CDR3 DNA follows: TGTGCCAGCAGTGTCGCGGGGGCCGTCTCCTACAATGAGCAGTTCTTC. Translated, it gives CASSVAGAVSYNEQFF.

Only a few counts were recorded for this clonotype. The V gene is TRBV5-1, the J gene TRBJ1-1; D call uncertain. Germline-derived CDR1 and CDR2 are SGHRS and YFSETQ. The length of the CDR3 is 14 residues. V lost 3 bases, J lost 1 base, and 10 bases lay in between. The CDR3 DNA is TGCGCCAGCAGCTCCTCCGGTGAGAACACTGAAGCTTTCTTT. This encodes CASSSSGENTEAFF.

The rearrangement joins TRBV27 to TRBJ2-6; D is unresolved. The CDR3 consists of 17 residues. In germline, CDR1 is MNHEY, CDR2 SMNVEV (reference sequence). The V end was cut by 1 base, the J end by 1 base, with 11 bases between. CDR3 amino acids: CASSLYGLGSGANVLTF. Here the CDR3 DNA reads TGTGCCAGCAGTTTATACGGTCTGGGTTCTGGGGCCAACGTCCTGACTTTC.

The chain employs TRBV10-3 and TRBJ1-2, with TRBD1 as a possible D gene (6 bases). Trimming removed 2 bases from V and 8 bases from J, with 15 bases in between. This CDR3 contains 14 residues. The germline V gene has CDR1 ENHRY and CDR2 SYGVKD. For the CDR3, the DNA is TGTGCCATCAGTGAGCGTTTTTCAGGGGACGGCTACACCTTC. This encodes CAISERFSGDGYTF.

J is TRBJ2-1 and V is TRBV7-2, with unresolved D. The CDR3 loop spans 15 amino acids. The germline gives CDR1 SGHTA, CDR2 FQGNSA. The ends were cut back, 3 bases at V and 7 bases at J, with 16 bases in the middle. The chain's CDR3 is CASSFETNLGNEQFF. The CDR3 bases are TGTGCCAGCAGCTTCGAAACCAACCTCGGGAATGAGCAGTTCTTC.

This chain joins TRBV6-2 or TRBV6-3 and TRBJ1-2; D is possibly TRBD1 (6 bases). The CDR3 consists of 17 residues. Germline V lookup: CDR1 MNHEY, CDR2 SVGEGT. V lost 2 bases, J lost 2 bases, and 18 bases lay in between. The CDR3 coding sequence is TGTGCCAGCAGTTACCCAACCTCGGGACAAGAAAACTATGGCTACACCTTC. Residues: CASSYPTSGQENYGYTF.

The chain is built from TRBV4-3 and TRBJ1-6; 10 bases fit TRBD1. Germline V gives CDR1 LGHNA, CDR2 YSLEER. CDR3 size: 19 residues. V was pared by 0 bases and J by 1 base, with 6 bases of the junction left unmatched. The CDR3 DNA follows: TGCGCCAGCAGCCAAGATCACGGGACAGGGGTTTCCTATAATTCACCCCTCCACTTT. This codes for CASSQDHGTGVSYNSPLHF.

Many counts were recorded for this clonotype. The chain couples TRBV4-1 to TRBJ1-5; possibly TRBD1 for D (5 bases). This CDR3 contains 16 residues. V lost 4 bases and J 3 bases, leaving 16 bases between the germline ends. CDR1 and CDR2 from the germline V gene are MGHRA and YSYEKL. Here the CDR3 reads CASSPRTGDSNQPQHF. CDR3 sequence (DNA): TGCGCCAGCAGCCCTCGTACGGGGGACTCCAATCAGCCCCAGCATTTT.

This chain connects TRBV27 to TRBJ2-7; D might be TRBD1 or TRBD2, each matching 5 bases. Germline V gives CDR1 MNHEY, CDR2 SMNVEV (reference sequence). The CDR3 is made up of 15 amino acids. Trimming removed 7 bases at V and 5 bases at J, with 21 bases between. This CDR3 reads CASTKRDPGKNEQYF. The CDR3 DNA reads as TGTGCCAGCACGAAAAGGGACCCCGGTAAGAACGAGCAGTACTTC.

J is TRBJ2-1 and V is TRBV7-2, with D maybe TRBD2 (6 bases). The length of the CDR3 is 14 residues. Germline assignment: CDR1 SGHTA and CDR2 FQGNSA. Trimming left V 5 bases short and J 8 bases short, with 16 bases between. The CDR3, as DNA: TGTGCCAGCAGCCCGGCGACTAGAAGCGATGAGCAGTTCTTC. Translation: CASSPATRSDEQFF.

The chain has TRBV5-1 and TRBJ2-5; 8 bases are a match to TRBD1. The germline gives CDR1 SGHRS, CDR2 YFSETQ. This CDR3 spans 12 amino acids. V lost 0 bases, J lost 12 bases, and 4 bases stayed unmatched. CDR3 nucleotide sequence: TGCGCCAGCAGCTTGGAAATGGGACAGGAGTACTTC. Residues: CASSLEMGQEYF.

The rearrangement joins TRBV20-1 to TRBJ1-4; no definite D call. The V end was cut by 0 bases, the J end by 8 bases, with 13 bases between. The CDR3 sequence is 14 residues long. CDR1 DFQATT and CDR2 SNEGSKA come from the germline V gene (reference sequence). Here the CDR3 reads CSARDPLMGEKLFF. The CDR3 nucleotides read TGCAGTGCTAGAGATCCCCTAATGGGCGAAAAACTGTTTTTT.